This T cell receptor beta chain derives from a study of blood T cell repertoires in COVID-19. Whole-study context: The samples span acute and convalescent COVID-19 from the United States, Italy and Spain. PBMCs, B-cell-depleted T cells, or T cells were the source of the cDNA or gDNA that made up the material.

Generated by immunoSEQ multiplex PCR, the TCRdb table keeps only in-frame clones and is missing some. The table shows around 88,000 clones, with about 88% occurring only once. Germline values: CDR1 SQVTM, CDR2 ANQGSEA. The V end was cut by 1 base, the J end by 3 bases, with 7 bases between. This CDR3 has 12 residues. The clonotype originates from a woman older than 75 with acute or convalescent COVID-19. This chain links TRBV29-1 with TRBJ2-7, with D possibly TRBD1 on 6 matching bases. The specimen sequenced was peripheral blood. The CDR3 bases are TGCAGCGTTGAAGGAGGGGGCTACGAGCAGTACTTC. Amino acids: CSVEGGGYEQYF.